The present T cell receptor (beta chain) was sequenced within a study of blood T cell repertoires in COVID-19. Study context: The origin of the acute and convalescent COVID-19 samples was the United States, Italy and Spain.

Original processing methods: Nucleated cell counts were estimated from reference gene primer amplification. Method: immunoSEQ multiplex PCR; TCRdb's copy keeps in-frame clones and lacks some. V and J calls and clone size come straight from that table; D and trimming were deduced from the DNA. The sample has fewer than 400,000 clones, 85% to 90% seen once; the top ten hold 10%. The trim removed 6 bases at V and 10 bases at J, leaving 1 base unmatched. The CDR3 is made up of 13 amino acids. Germline V gene sequence: CDR1 SEHNR, CDR2 FQNEAQ (reference sequence). What the recovered Cohort 3 donors had was two negative PCRs, clearance, or symptom resolution.

The sequenced sample consisted of PBMCs or T cells enriched from blood (not recorded which). This TCR derives from a woman aged 50 to 60 who had recovered from COVID-19. The rearrangement uses TRBV7-9 and TRBJ2-6; 12 bases are a match to TRBD2. The CDR3 region has the DNA TGTGCCAGCAGTCTAGCGGGGGGGAACGTCCTGACTTTC. It is translated as CASSLAGGNVLTF.